The entry below gives a single TCR beta chain sequence along with its context. The antigen remains undetermined. The record originates from a study of shared clonotypes between healthy human individuals. General study points: Lower generation probabilities were found for non-shared clonotypes than for those shared by all four donors. Some naive CD4 clonotypes, roughly 5%, turned up in common across a few donors.

The CDR3 has 14 residues. V shed 1 base and J shed 1 base, with 7 bases lying between them. Germline V gene data show CDR1 as SEHNR and CDR2 as FQNEAQ (reference sequence). Repertoires were generated with immunoSEQ multiplex PCR, while TCRdb's copy carries only in-frame clones and drops some. The sample has around 2.5 million clones; over 85% are singletons. The sequencing input was naive CD4+ T cells from PBMCs. Indicated subset: CD45RA+ positively selected. The clonotype comes from a man between 18 and 35 years old in good health. Some clones in this sample may be carry-over from other donors' samples. This chain connects TRBV7-9 to TRBJ2-5; D gene ambiguous. The CDR3 nucleotides read TGTGCCAGCAGCTTAGATCCGGGCCAAGAGACCCAGTACTTC. Protein: CASSLDPGQETQYF.